This TCR beta chain was captured in a study of OX40 agonist ivuxolimab in advanced cancers. Produced via immunoSEQ multiplex PCR; TCRdb's table is partial and in-frame only. The sample holds about 26,000 clones; 60% to 80% are singletons and the top ten take roughly 25%. Germline CDR1 and CDR2: SGDLS and YYNGEE. V lost 0 bases and J lost 6, with 15 bases in between. CDR3 length: 16 amino acids. The specimen was CD4+ or CD8+ T cells sorted from blood, collected in a trial of the OX40 agonist ivuxolimab. The sequence was collected from an adult with an advanced solid tumor such as melanoma, head and neck, liver or kidney cancer. The V and J genes are TRBV9 and TRBJ2-2; possibly TRBD1 or TRBD2 for D (7 bases each). The CDR3 nucleotides read TGTGCCAGCAGCGTAGTGGAACAGGGGAGGGCCGGGGAGCTGTTTTTT. Its translation: CASSVVEQGRAGELFF.